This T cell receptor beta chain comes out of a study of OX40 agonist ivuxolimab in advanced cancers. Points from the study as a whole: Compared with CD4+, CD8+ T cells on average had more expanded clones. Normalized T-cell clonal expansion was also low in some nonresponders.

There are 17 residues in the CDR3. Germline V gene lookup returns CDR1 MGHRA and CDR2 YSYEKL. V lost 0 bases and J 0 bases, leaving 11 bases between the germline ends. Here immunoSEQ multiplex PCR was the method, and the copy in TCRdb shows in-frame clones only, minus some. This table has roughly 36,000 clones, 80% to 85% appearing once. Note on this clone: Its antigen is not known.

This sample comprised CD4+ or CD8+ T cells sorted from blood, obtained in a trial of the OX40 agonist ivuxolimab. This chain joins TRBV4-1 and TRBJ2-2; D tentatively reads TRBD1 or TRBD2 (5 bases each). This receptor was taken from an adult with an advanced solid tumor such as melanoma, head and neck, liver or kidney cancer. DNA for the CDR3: TGCGCCAGCAGCCAAGATGAGGGGCGGGCGAACACCGGGGAGCTGTTTTTT. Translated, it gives CASSQDEGRANTGELFF.